This T cell receptor (beta chain) was sequenced in a study of low-dose radiotherapy and immunotherapy resistance in tumors (dated by TCRdb to the early 2020s). As for the study more broadly: In Cohort 1, 0.5 Gy per fraction was delivered every 2 weeks, and a total PTV dose of 6.5 Gy was prescribed. Patients in Cohort 2 were given 1 Gy per fraction every two weeks, for a total of 13 Gy across 26 weeks. Nivolumab was administered intravenously as a 240 mg flat dose every two weeks, and ipilimumab was administered intravenously at 1 mg/kg every six weeks. Intravenous cyclophosphamide at 200 mg/m2 was administered every two weeks, one day ahead of each radiation and immunotherapy administration. Starting on cycle 1 day 1, patients took 300 mg of aspirin by mouth once daily for four cycles. No randomization into treatment groups was done for the people taking part in the trial. Eight patients were included in the translational analysis, namely three from the first dose cohort plus the first five from the second dose cohort.

Read against the paper, the sample's time point label means: before trial treatment. Donors were enrolled in RACIN, a single-arm phase I dose-escalation trial in which nivolumab, ipilimumab, aspirin, low-dose cyclophosphamide and low-dose radiotherapy were combined. Patients with advanced, TIL-negative solid tumors were considered eligible. This clonotype was detected ten times or more. It has no known antigen specificity. The record has no base qualities; no much larger clone is one base away. Looking up the germline V gene yields CDR1 SGHRS and CDR2 YFSETQ. From its cysteine to its phenylalanine, the CDR3 spans 14 amino acids. Only CDR3 DNA remains: 42 bases, in frame from the first base. Trimming accounts for 3 bases at V and 6 bases at J, while the number of junction bases matched to no gene is 7. For sequencing, an Illumina HiSeq 2500 was employed. Superscript III and a set of TRAV- and TRBV-specific primers were used to synthesize first-strand cDNA, so that both TCRalpha and TCRbeta chains were covered. TCRs were amplified for 15 to 20 PCR cycles with Phusion, using a constant-region primer paired with the adapter attached to the V primers. The isolated mRNA was amplified using the MessageAmp II aRNA Amplification Kit, with in vitro transcription performed for 16 hours at 37 degrees C. The Dynabeads mRNA DIRECT Purification Kit was used to isolate the mRNA for TCR sequencing. Indexed Illumina adapters were added in a second approximately 26-cycle Phusion PCR, and the resulting products were purified with AMPure XP beads. The study's processing was this. Using custom Perl scripts, TCR sequences that encoded the same protein were pooled, out-of-frame sequences were dropped, and the abundance of each clonotype was calculated. TCR sequences supported by only a single read were excluded from analysis. Shannon entropy, Gini index, clonality, richness, and the frequency of TCRs shared between repertoires were included as repertoire metrics. Using fastp at Q25 and MiXCR, TCRdb reprocessed the public reads and kept productive beta chains. Rows with one shared CDR3 protein collapse into an entry with the most common genes and DNA. TCRdb's processing, not the study's, gives the V and J calls here. The sample yields 80,000 to 90,000 distinct CDR3 sequences; roughly a sixth were counted once. Of the sample, roughly 2.8% is held by the ten largest clones.

The input for sequencing was PBMCs, taken before treatment. The TCR was taken from a male donor with prostate cancer. The chain uses TRBV5-1 and TRBJ2-7, and TRBD1 aligns with 9 junction nucleotides. The nucleotides read TGCGCCAGCAGCTCCCGACAGGGGGTAAGCGAGCAGTACTTC. It specifies CASSSRQGVSEQYF.